This TCR beta chain was sequenced during a study of T cells after yellow fever vaccination. This CDR3 is built from 14 residues. The V and J ends lost 3 bases and 0 bases respectively, with 9 bases between them. A process of 5'RACE template switching, which added a universal primer site and UMIs, was used to make TCR cDNA. MiXCR was run by TCRdb on the 5' RACE reads, yielding one entry per CDR3 protein. The table lists 300,000 or so distinct CDR3 sequences, 6.8% of them singletons. Material: PBMCs, obtained about 49 days after the first yellow fever vaccination. V gene TRBV12-3 or TRBV12-4 combines with J gene TRBJ2-7, with unresolved D. This clonotype originated in a man aged 18 to 35 who received the YFV17D yellow fever vaccine. The CDR3 sequence: CASSFVRSSYEQYF. DNA for the CDR3: TGTGCCAGCAGTTTTGTCAGGAGCTCCTACGAGCAGTACTTC.